This record looks at one T cell receptor (beta chain) sequence and its context. The target antigen is unknown. Profiled with immunoSEQ multiplex PCR; TCRdb holds only in-frame clones, not every one. The data contain about 5,000 clones, roughly 95% of them singletons. The CDR3 is made up of 11 amino acids. The V gene lost 3 bases and the J gene lost 4 bases, with 1 base spanning the gap. Germline loops: CDR1 MDHEN, CDR2 SYDVKM. This entry is derived from a study of naive CD8 T cells in extremely preterm neonates. Study conclusions and caveats: Preterm infants showed shorter CDR3s, fewer N additions and less trimming than older groups.

Extremely preterm births at roughly 23-27 weeks of gestation supplied the samples. Sorting kept Annexin V-negative CD3+CD8+CD45RA+CCR7+ naive T cells. V usage is TRBV28 and J usage is TRBJ1-5; D uncertain. The specimen was naive CD8+ T cells from cord blood. This TCR came from a boy who was born preterm. This CDR3 is CASSFNQPQHF. The CDR3 coding sequence is TGTGCCAGCAGTTTTAATCAGCCCCAGCATTTT. The full variable domain, with the rest looked up from reference TRBV28 and TRBJ1-5, is DVKVTQSSRYLVKRTGEKVFLECVQDMDHENMFWYRQDPGLGLRLIYFSYDVKMKEKGDIPEGYSVSREKKERFSLILESASTNQTSMYLCASSFNQPQHFGDGTRLSIL.